These 4 T cell receptor beta chains came from one sample sequenced in a study of OX40 agonist ivuxolimab in advanced cancers. The method was the immunoSEQ multiplex PCR assay. Drawn from immuneACCESS, this table holds only the in-frame rearrangements with V and J called that TCRdb kept. Clones are partly lost; checked studies trace under half to an unresolved V gene and leave the rest unexplained. Present in this sample are some 25,000 clones, around four fifths of which were seen just once. The ten biggest clones cover about a quarter of the sample. The specimen was CD4+ or CD8+ T cells sorted from blood, collected in a trial of the OX40 agonist ivuxolimab. The receptors were sampled from an adult with an advanced solid tumor such as melanoma, head and neck, liver or kidney cancer.

This clone is labeled as medium-sized. The chain combines TRBV2 with TRBJ1-1; maybe TRBD1 (5 bases). CDR1 and CDR2 (germline): SNHLY, FYNNEI. CDR3 length: 14 amino acids. V lost 1 base, J lost 0 bases, and 6 bases lay in between. This CDR3 is CASSEVRVNTEAFF. DNA for the CDR3: TGTGCCAGCAGTGAAGTCAGGGTGAACACTGAAGCTTTCTTT.

This chain links TRBV19 with TRBJ2-2, with TRBD2 as a possible D gene (5 bases). The CDR3 runs to 14 residues. Germline lookup yields CDR1 LNHDA and CDR2 SQIVND (reference sequence). V lost 9 bases, J lost 6 bases, and 17 bases lay in between. CDR3 protein: CASSPQVLAGELFF. CDR3 bases: TGTGCCAGCAGTCCCCAGGTACTAGCCGGGGAGCTGTTTTTT.

The chain recombines TRBV5-1 with TRBJ2-7, with 7 bases aligning to TRBD1. V dropped 8 bases and J dropped 5; count of bases not matched to a gene: 13. Per the germline V gene, CDR1 is SGHRS and CDR2 is YFSETQ. The CDR3 contains 14 residues. The CDR3 protein is CASEETGSMNEQYF. The DNA of the CDR3 is TGCGCCAGTGAAGAGACAGGGTCGATGAACGAGCAGTACTTC. Variable domain in full (rest from reference TRBV5-1 and TRBJ2-7): KAGVTQTPRYLIKTRGQQVTLSCSPISGHRSVSWYQQTPGQGLQFLFEYFSETQRNKGNFPGRFSGRQFSNSRSEMNVSTLELGDSALYLCASEETGSMNEQYFGPGTRLTVT.

This clone occurred once. The chain couples TRBV4-2 to TRBJ2-7; D call uncertain. The CDR3 contains 18 residues. V lost 3 bases and J 0 bases, leaving 21 bases between the germline ends. Per germline, CDR1 LGHNA and CDR2 YNFKEQ. The CDR3 region is CASSQGSYRSLGSYEQYF. Written as DNA, the CDR3 is TGTGCCAGCAGCCAGGGTTCTTATAGGTCCCTGGGCTCCTACGAGCAGTACTTC.